This T cell receptor beta chain was sequenced for a study of control samples from healthy donors and cancer patients. The method was immunoSEQ multiplex PCR; TCRdb's version includes in-frame clones alone and lacks a portion of them. This table has about 44,000 clones, about 90% appearing once. Between the trimmed V and J ends, which lost 3 bases and 4 bases, there was a span of 4 bases. CDR1 DFQATT and CDR2 SNEGSKA come from the germline V gene (reference sequence). The CDR3 is 11 residues long. Sequencing used PBMCs. The rearrangement uses TRBV20-1 and TRBJ2-1; no reliable D call. The TCR was taken from a woman aged 60-75 years with lung cancer. The CDR3 is CSARFYNEQFF. Here the CDR3 DNA reads TGCAGTGCTAGGTTTTACAATGAGCAGTTCTTC.